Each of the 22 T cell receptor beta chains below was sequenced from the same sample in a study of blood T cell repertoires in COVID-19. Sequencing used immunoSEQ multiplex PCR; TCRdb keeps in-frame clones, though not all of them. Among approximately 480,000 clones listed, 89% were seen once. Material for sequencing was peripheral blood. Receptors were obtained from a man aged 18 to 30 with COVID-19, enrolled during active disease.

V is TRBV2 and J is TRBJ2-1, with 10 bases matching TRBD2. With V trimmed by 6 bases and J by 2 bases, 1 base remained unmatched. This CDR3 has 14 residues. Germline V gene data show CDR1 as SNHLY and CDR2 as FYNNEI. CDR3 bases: TGTGCCAGCAGAGCGGGGGGGCCCTACAATGAGCAGTTCTTC. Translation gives CASRAGGPYNEQFF.

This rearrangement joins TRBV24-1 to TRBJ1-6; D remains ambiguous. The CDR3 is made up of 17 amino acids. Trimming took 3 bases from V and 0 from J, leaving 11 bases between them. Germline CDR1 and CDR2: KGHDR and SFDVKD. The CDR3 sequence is CATSDAYRRSYNSPLHF. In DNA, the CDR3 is TGTGCCACCAGTGATGCGTACAGACGCTCCTATAATTCACCCCTCCACTTT.

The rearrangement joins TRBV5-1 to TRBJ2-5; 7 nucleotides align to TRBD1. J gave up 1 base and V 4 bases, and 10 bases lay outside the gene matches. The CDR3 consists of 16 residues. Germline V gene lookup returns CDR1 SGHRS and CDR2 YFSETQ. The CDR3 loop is CASSPRTGSSQETQYF. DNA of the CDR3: TGCGCCAGCAGCCCCAGGACAGGCAGCAGCCAAGAGACCCAGTACTTC.

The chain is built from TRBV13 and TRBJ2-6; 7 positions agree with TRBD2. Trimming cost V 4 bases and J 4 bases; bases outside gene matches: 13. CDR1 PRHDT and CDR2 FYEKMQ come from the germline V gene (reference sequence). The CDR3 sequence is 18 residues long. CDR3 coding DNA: TGTGCCAGCAGCTCGGAGGGCAGGGAGGGGCGAGGGGCCAACGTCCTGACTTTC. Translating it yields CASSSEGREGRGANVLTF.

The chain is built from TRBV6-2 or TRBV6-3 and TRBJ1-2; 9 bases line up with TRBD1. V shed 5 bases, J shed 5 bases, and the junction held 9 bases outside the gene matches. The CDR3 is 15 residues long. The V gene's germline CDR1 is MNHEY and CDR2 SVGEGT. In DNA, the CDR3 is TGTGCCAGCAGTCAACAGGGGGCTCGTATGTATGGCTACACCTTC. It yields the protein CASSQQGARMYGYTF.

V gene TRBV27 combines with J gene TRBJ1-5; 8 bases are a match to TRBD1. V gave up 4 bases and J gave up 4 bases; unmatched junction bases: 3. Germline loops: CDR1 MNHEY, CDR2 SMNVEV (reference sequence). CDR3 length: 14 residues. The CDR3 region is CASSYQGANQPQHF. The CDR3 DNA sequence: TGTGCCAGCAGTTATCAGGGGGCGAATCAGCCCCAGCATTTT.

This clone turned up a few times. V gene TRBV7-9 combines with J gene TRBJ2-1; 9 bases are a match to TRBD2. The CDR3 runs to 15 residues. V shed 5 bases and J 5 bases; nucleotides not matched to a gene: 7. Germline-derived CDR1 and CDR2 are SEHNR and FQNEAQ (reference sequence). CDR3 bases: TGTGCCAGCAGCGTTAGCGGGAGCGGAGACAATGAGCAGTTCTTC. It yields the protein CASSVSGSGDNEQFF. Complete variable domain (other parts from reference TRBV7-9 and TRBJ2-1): DTGVSQNPRHKITKRGQNVTFRCDPISEHNRLYWYRQTLGQGPEFLTYFQNEAQLEKSRLLSDRFSAERPKGSFSTLEIQRTEQGDSAMYLCASSVSGSGDNEQFFGPGTRLTVL.

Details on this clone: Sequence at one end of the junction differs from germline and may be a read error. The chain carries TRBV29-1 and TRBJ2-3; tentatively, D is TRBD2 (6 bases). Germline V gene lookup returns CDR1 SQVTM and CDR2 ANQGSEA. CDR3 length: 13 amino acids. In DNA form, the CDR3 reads TGCAGCGTTGGGGGGAGGAACACAGATATGCAGTATTTT. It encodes CSVGGRNTDMQYF.

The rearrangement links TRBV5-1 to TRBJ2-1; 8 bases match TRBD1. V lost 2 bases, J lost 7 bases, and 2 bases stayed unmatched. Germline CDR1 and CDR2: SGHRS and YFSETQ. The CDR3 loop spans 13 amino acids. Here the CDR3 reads CASSFDRGNEQFF. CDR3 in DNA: TGCGCCAGCAGCTTTGACAGGGGAAATGAGCAGTTCTTC.

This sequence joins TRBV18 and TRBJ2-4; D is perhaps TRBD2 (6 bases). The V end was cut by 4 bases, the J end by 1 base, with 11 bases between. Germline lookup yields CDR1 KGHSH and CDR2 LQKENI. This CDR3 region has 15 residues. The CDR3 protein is CASSRGDWAKNIQYF. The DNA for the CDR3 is TGTGCCAGCTCACGTGGGGACTGGGCCAAAAACATTCAGTACTTC.

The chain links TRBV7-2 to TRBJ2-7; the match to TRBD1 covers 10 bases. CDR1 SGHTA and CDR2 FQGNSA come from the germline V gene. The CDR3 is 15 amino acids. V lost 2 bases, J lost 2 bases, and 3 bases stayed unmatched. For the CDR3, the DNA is TGTGCCAGCAGCTTAATGGGACAGGGGACCTACGAGCAGTACTTC. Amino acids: CASSLMGQGTYEQYF.

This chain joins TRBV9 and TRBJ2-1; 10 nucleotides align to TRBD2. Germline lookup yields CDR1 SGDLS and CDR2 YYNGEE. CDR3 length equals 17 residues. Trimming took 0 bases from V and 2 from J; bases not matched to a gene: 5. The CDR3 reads CASSVGDGTSAYNEQFF. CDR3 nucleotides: TGTGCCAGCAGCGTAGGGGACGGGACTAGCGCCTACAATGAGCAGTTCTTC.

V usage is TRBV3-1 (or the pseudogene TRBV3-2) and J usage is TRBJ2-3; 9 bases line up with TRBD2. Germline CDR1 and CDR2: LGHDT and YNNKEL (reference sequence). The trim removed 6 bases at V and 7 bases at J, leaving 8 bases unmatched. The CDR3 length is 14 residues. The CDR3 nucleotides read TGTGCCAGCAGGCTAGCGGGACGGAGAAATACGCAGTATTTT. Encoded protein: CASRLAGRRNTQYF.

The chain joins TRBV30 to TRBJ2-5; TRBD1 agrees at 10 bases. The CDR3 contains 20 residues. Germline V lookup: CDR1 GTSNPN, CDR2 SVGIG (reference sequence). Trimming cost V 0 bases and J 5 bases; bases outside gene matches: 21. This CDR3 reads CAWSVRDRGPSSVAMETQYF. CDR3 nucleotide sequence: TGTGCCTGGAGTGTACGAGACAGGGGGCCATCGTCGGTGGCAATGGAGACCCAGTACTTC.

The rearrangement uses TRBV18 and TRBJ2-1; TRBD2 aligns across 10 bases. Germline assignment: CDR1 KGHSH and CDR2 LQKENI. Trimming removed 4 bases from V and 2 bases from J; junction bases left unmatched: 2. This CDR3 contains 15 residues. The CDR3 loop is CASSRLAGTYNEQFF. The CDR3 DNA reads TGTGCCAGCTCACGACTAGCGGGCACCTACAATGAGCAGTTCTTC.

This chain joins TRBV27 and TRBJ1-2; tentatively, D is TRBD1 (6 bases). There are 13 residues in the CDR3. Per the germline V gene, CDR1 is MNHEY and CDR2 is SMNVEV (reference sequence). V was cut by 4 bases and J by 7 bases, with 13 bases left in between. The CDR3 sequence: CASSSQGRVGYTF. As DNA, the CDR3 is TGTGCCAGCAGTTCACAGGGTAGGGTTGGCTACACCTTC.

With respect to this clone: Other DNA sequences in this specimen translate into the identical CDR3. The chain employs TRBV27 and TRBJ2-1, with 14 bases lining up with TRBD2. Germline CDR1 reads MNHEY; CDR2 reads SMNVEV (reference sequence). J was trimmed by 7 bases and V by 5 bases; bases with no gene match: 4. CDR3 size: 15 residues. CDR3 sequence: CASSPGLAGVNEQFF. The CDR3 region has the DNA TGTGCCAGCAGTCCGGGACTAGCGGGAGTGAATGAGCAGTTCTTC.

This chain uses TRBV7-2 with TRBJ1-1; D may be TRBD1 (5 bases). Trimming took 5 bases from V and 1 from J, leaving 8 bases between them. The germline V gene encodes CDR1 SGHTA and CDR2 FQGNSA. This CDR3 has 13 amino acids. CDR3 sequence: CASSRTGNTEAFF. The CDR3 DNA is TGTGCCAGCAGCCGTACAGGGAACACTGAAGCTTTCTTT.

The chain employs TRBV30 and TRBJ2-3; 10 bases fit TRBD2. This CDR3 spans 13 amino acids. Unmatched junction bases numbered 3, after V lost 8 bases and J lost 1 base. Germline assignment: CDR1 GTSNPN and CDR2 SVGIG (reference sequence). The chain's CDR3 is CAGGLAGTDTQYF. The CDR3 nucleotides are TGTGCCGGCGGACTAGCGGGCACAGATACGCAGTATTTT.

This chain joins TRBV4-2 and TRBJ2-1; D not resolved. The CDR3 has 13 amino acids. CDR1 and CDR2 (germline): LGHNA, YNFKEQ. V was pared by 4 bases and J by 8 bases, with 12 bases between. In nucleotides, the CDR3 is TGTGCCAGCAGCCCAAATTCTGTAGATGAGCAGTTCTTC. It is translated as CASSPNSVDEQFF.

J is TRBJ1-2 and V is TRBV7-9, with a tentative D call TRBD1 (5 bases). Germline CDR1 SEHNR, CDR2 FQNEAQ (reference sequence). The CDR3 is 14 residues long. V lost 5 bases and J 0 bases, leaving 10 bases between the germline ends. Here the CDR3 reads CASSVRASNYGYTF. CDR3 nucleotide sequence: TGTGCCAGCAGCGTCAGGGCCTCTAACTATGGCTACACCTTC.

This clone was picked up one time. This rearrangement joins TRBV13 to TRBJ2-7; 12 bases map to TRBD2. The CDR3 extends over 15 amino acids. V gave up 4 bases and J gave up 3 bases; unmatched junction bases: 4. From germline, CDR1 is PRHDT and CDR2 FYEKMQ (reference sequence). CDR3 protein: CASSSLAGGNYEQYF. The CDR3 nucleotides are TGTGCCAGCAGCTCCCTAGCGGGAGGGAACTACGAGCAGTACTTC.